This paragraph covers one TCR beta chain sequence. Its antigen is not identified. TCRdb re-called the 5' RACE reads; every CDR3 protein appears as one record, without DNA. This repertoire includes 300,000 to 450,000 distinct CDR3 sequences. The data belong to a study of monozygotic twins with inflammatory bowel disease. The CDR3 is 16 amino acids. Germline V gives CDR1 MGHDK, CDR2 SYGVNS. Study-level points and caveats: The inverse Simpson measure of TCRbeta diversity was lower in IBD patients than in healthy co-twins.

Sequencing used blood. The sequence was collected from a human donor with ulcerative colitis or Crohn's disease, or a healthy co-twin of an affected twin (not recorded which). The chain joins TRBV25-1 to TRBJ2-3. The CDR3 region is CASSEWREWGTDTQYF.